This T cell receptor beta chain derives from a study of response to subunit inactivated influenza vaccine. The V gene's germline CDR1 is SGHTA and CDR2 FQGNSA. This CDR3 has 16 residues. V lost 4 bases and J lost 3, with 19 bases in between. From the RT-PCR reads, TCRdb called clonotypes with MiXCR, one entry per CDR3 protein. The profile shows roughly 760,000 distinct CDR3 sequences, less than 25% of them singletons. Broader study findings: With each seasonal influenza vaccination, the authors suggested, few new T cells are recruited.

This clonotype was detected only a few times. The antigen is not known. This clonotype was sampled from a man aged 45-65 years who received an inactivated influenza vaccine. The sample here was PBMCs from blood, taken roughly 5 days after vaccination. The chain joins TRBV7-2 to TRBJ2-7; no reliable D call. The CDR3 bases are TGTGCCAGCAGCTCACTTTTTAGTACTGCGCTCTACGAGCAGTACTTC. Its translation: CASSSLFSTALYEQYF.